This TCR beta chain came from a study of blood T cell repertoires in COVID-19. Whole-study context: Spain, Italy and the United States supplied samples that represented acute and convalescent COVID-19. The analysed material was cDNA or gDNA that came from T cells, B-cell-depleted T cells, or PBMCs.

The V and J ends lost 3 bases and 4 bases respectively, with 21 bases between them. The CDR3 is made up of 17 amino acids. The germline gives CDR1 GTSNPN, CDR2 SVGIG (reference sequence). Per the authors' pipeline: By means of reference gene primer amplification, nucleated cell counts were estimated. Data came from immunoSEQ multiplex PCR; TCRdb stores just in-frame clones and leaves some out. That table furnishes V, J and clone size, whereas the DNA furnished D and trimming. The table records about 100,000 clones, roughly nine tenths of them present only once. The TCR originated in a man aged 50 or older with active COVID-19. Sample: peripheral blood. This rearrangement joins TRBV30 to TRBJ2-2, with a weak D call TRBD2 (5 bases). The CDR3 sequence is CAWRIEAGPEFTGELFF. The CDR3 DNA reads TGTGCCTGGAGGATAGAGGCGGGCCCAGAGTTCACCGGGGAGCTGTTTTTT.